A single TCR beta chain is shown here with its context. This entry belongs to a study of blood T cell repertoires in COVID-19. The V gene's germline CDR1 is SNHLY and CDR2 FYNNEI. The CDR3 has 15 residues. V lost 5 bases to trimming and J lost 9 bases; unmatched junction nucleotides: 13. The data were produced by immunoSEQ multiplex PCR, yet TCRdb's version contains in-frame clones alone and is incomplete. The table has approximately 75,000 clones, roughly 80% seen once. What was sequenced was peripheral blood. The rearrangement links TRBV2 to TRBJ1-5; 7 bases agree with TRBD1. This sequence originates from a woman aged 80 or over with acute or convalescent COVID-19. The CDR3 here is CASSFTGTAPWPQHF. CDR3 DNA sequence: TGTGCCAGCAGTTTTACCGGGACAGCTCCTTGGCCCCAGCATTTT.